This is a list of T cell receptor beta chains from one sample in a study of blood T cell repertoires in COVID-19. Sequenced by immunoSEQ multiplex PCR; TCRdb stores in-frame clones only, minus some. Found here are 300,000 to 400,000 clones, around nine tenths of them singletons; the top ten hold roughly 3%. Material for sequencing was peripheral blood. These receptors all stem from a woman between 18 and 29 years old who had recovered from COVID-19. Each CDR3 is given with its conserved first and last residue. A D gene is named only where the DNA matches it firmly. For some rows the clone size is stated as once, few or many, or as a class when expanded; others skip it.

CDR3 | DNA | V | length | size | J | D
CASSQMRVRNEKLFF | TGCGCCAGCAGCCAAATGAGAGTCCGCAATGAAAAACTGTTTTTT | TRBV4-3 | 15 | - | TRBJ1-4 | -
CASSLAGGRVEKLFF | TGTGCCAGCAGCTTAGCGGGGGGCAGGGTTGAAAAACTGTTTTTT | TRBV11-2 | 15 | - | TRBJ1-4 | -
CASSPSGGLRTEAFF | TGTGCCAGCTCACCATCAGGGGGCTTGAGGACTGAAGCTTTCTTT | TRBV18 | 15 | - | TRBJ1-1 | TRBD1
CASSLTSGRIGELFF | TGTGCCAGCAGCTTGACTAGCGGGAGAATAGGGGAGCTGTTTTTT | TRBV13 | 15 | - | TRBJ2-2 | TRBD2
CASSFAQRDTEAFF | TGTGCCAGCAGCTTTGCCCAGCGCGACACTGAAGCTTTCTTT | TRBV11-3 | 14 | few | TRBJ1-1 | -
CASSQSADTQYF | TGCGCCAGCAGCCAATCGGCAGATACGCAGTATTTT | TRBV4-3 | 12 | - | TRBJ2-3 | -
CAISESGGGRNEQFF | TGTGCCATCAGTGAGTCGGGGGGGGGACGAAATGAGCAGTTCTTC | TRBV10-3 | 15 | - | TRBJ2-1 | TRBD2
CASRLAGTGTAGELFF | TGCGCCAGCCGGCTTGCGGGGACAGGGACGGCCGGGGAGCTGTTTTTT | TRBV5-1 | 16 | - | TRBJ2-2 | TRBD1
CASTHRDRNYGYTF | TGTGCCAGCACTCACCGGGACAGAAACTATGGCTACACCTTC | TRBV3-1/TRBV3-2 | 14 | few | TRBJ1-2 | TRBD1
CASSLWATDNRDGYTF | TGTGCCAGCAGTTTATGGGCGACAGATAACAGGGATGGCTACACCTTC | TRBV28 | 16 | - | TRBJ1-2 | -
CASSLVVRLRPSTNEKLFF | TGTGCCAGCAGCTTAGTTGTCAGACTTCGACCCTCAACTAATGAAAAACTGTTTTTT | TRBV7-9 | 19 | few | TRBJ1-4 | -
CSGLAGTGSYGYTF | TGCAGCGGGCTGGCCGGGACAGGGAGCTATGGCTACACCTTC | TRBV29-1 | 14 | - | TRBJ1-2 | TRBD1
CASSLGGVEAFF | TGTGCCAGCAGTTTGGGCGGGGTTGAAGCTTTCTTT | TRBV12-3/TRBV12-4 | 12 | - | TRBJ1-1 | -
CASSLGGQETQYF | TGTGCCAGCAGTTTGGGAGGGCAGGAGACCCAGTACTTC | TRBV12-3/TRBV12-4 | 13 | - | TRBJ2-5 | TRBD2
CASHRAAEEAFF | TGTGCCAGCCATCGTGCGGCCGAGGAAGCTTTCTTT | TRBV12-3/TRBV12-4 | 12 | - | TRBJ1-1 | -
CATPGKGYTF | TGTGCCACCCCAGGAAAAGGCTACACCTTC | TRBV24-1 | 10 | - | TRBJ1-2 | -
CASSLATGDRNYGYTF | TGTGCCAGCAGCTTAGCTACAGGGGACAGGAACTATGGCTACACCTTC | TRBV7-2 | 16 | - | TRBJ1-2 | TRBD1
CASSWGPWVHNEQFF | TGTGCCAGCAGCTGGGGCCCCTGGGTACACAATGAGCAGTTCTTC | TRBV27 | 15 | - | TRBJ2-1 | -
CASSLGGAGNSPLHF | TGTGCCAGCAGTTTAGGGGGCGCCGGGAATTCACCCCTCCACTTT | TRBV6-5 | 15 | - | TRBJ1-6 | TRBD1
CATSDGQLSGNTIYF | TGTGCCACCAGTGATGGGCAGCTCTCTGGAAACACCATATATTTT | TRBV24-1 | 15 | - | TRBJ1-3 | -
CASSIRQRNTEAFF | TGTGCCAGTAGTATAAGACAACGGAACACTGAAGCTTTCTTT | TRBV19 | 14 | - | TRBJ1-1 | -
CATSTGSEAFF | TGTGCCACCAGTACAGGGTCTGAAGCTTTCTTT | TRBV24-1 | 11 | - | TRBJ1-1 | -
CASSYGLSGANVLTF | TGTGCCAGCAGTTACGGACTTTCTGGGGCCAACGTCCTGACTTTC | TRBV6-5 | 15 | once | TRBJ2-6 | -
CASRGSGSSEGYTF | TGCGCCAGCAGGGGTTCAGGCAGTTCCGAGGGCTACACCTTC | TRBV5-1 | 14 | - | TRBJ1-2 | -